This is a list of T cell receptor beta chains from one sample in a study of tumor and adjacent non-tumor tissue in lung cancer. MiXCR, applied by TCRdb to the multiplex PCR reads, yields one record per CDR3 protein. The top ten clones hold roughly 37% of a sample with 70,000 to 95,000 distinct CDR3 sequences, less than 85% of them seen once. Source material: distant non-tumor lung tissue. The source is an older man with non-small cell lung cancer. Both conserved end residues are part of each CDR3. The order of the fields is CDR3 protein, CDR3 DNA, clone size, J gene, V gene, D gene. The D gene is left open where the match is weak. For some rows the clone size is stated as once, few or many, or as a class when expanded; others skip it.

CASSEVQGTEGYTF | TGTGCCAGCAGTGAGGTACAGGGGACTGAGGGTTACACCTTC | NA | TRBJ1-2 | TRBV6-1 | TRBD1
CSVTGTGGTGDTEAFF | TGCAGCGTGACCGGGACAGGGGGGACTGGAGACACTGAAGCTTTCTTT | NA | TRBJ1-1 | TRBV29-1 | TRBD1
CASSLSELTNF | TGTGCCAGCAGCTTAAGCGAGCTCACCAACTTC | few | TRBJ2-7 | TRBV11-2 | NA
CASSLGTEIVHEQFF | TGTGCCAGCAGCCTTGGGACAGAGATTGTCCATGAGCAGTTCTTC | NA | TRBJ2-1 | TRBV12-3/TRBV12-4 | TRBD1
CASSSSWGGGNQPQHF | TGTGCCAGTAGTTCGTCTTGGGGGGGAGGGAATCAGCCCCAGCATTTT | NA | TRBJ1-5 | TRBV12-3/TRBV12-4 | NA
CAGTARDRNDGGYTF | TGTGCCGGCACCGCCCGGGACAGGAACGATGGTGGCTACACCTTC | NA | TRBJ1-2 | TRBV6-1 | TRBD1
CASSTLMGGPYEHYF | TGTGCCAGCAGCACTCTTATGGGGGGGCCCTACGAGCACTACTTC | NA | TRBJ2-7 | TRBV7-8 | NA
CASSLSQERNEQFF | TGCGCCAGCAGTTTATCGCAGGAGCGCAATGAGCAGTTCTTC | NA | TRBJ2-1 | TRBV12-3/TRBV12-4 | NA
CASSTQEGEQFF | TGTGCCAGCAGCACCCAGGAGGGTGAGCAGTTCTTC | NA | TRBJ2-1 | TRBV11-3 | NA
CASSTGDSVSSGNTIYF | TGTGCCAGCAGTACCGGCGATTCAGTTAGCTCTGGAAACACCATATATTTT | NA | TRBJ1-3 | TRBV28 | NA
CSVELGVEETQYF | TGCAGCGTAGAATTGGGGGTGGAAGAGACCCAGTACTTC | once | TRBJ2-5 | TRBV29-1 | NA
CASNPPSGRYNEQFF | TGTGCCAGCAACCCCCCTAGCGGGAGGTACAATGAGCAGTTCTTC | NA | TRBJ2-1 | TRBV5-6 | TRBD2
CASGLTAGSRPLHF | TGTGCTAGTGGCCTTACCGCTGGTAGTCGGCCCCTGCATTTT | NA | TRBJ1-5 | TRBV12-5 | NA
CSSSSSQNYNEQFF | TGCAGTTCAAGTTCTTCTCAAAACTACAATGAGCAGTTCTTC | NA | TRBJ2-1 | TRBV20-1 | NA
CASMRGAQGYTF | TGTGCCAGCATGAGAGGGGCGCAGGGCTACACCTTC | many | TRBJ1-2 | TRBV28 | NA
CVSSYYDGKNSPLHF | TGTGTCAGCAGTTATTACGACGGTAAAAATTCACCACTCCACTTT | NA | TRBJ1-6 | TRBV6-5 | NA
CASSSITVSGTYNEQFF | TGTGCCAGCAGCTCTATAACGGTTAGCGGGACCTACAATGAGCAGTTCTTC | few | TRBJ2-1 | TRBV28 | TRBD2
CASSSFTVNAEAIF | TGTGCCAGCAGCTCTTTTACGGTGAACGCTGAAGCTATCTTT | NA | TRBJ1-1 | TRBV5-5 | NA
CSTRDNGPWTNTEAFF | TGCAGTACTAGAGACAATGGGCCCTGGACGAACACTGAAGCTTTCTTT | NA | TRBJ1-1 | TRBV20-1 | NA